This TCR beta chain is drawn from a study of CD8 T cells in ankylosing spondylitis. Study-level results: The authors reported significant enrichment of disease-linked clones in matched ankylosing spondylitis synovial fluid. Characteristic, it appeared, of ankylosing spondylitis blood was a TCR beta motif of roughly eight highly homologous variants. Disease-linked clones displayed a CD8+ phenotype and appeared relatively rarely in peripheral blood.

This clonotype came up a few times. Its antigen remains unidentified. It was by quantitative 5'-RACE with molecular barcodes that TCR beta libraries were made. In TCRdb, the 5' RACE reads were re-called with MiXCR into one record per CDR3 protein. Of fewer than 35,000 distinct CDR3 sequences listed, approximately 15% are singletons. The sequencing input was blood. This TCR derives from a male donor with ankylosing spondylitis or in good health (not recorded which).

DNA for the CDR3: TGTGCCACCAGTGATAGACGGTATGGCTACACCTTC. Its translation: CATSDRRYGYTF. The chain employs TRBV24-1 and TRBJ1-2; no definite D call. The germline V and J ends were trimmed by 3 bases and 5 bases, with 6 bases remaining between them. The CDR3 sequence is 12 residues long. CDR1 KGHDR and CDR2 SFDVKD come from the germline V gene.